This T cell receptor (beta chain) emerged from a study of blood T cells in healthy people across ages. Study outcomes and limitations: The unknown donor CMV status may have confounded expanded clonotype changes.

As concerns this clonotype: The antigen is unknown.

Each sample yielded at least 6 million isolated PBMCs. Combining a sample-barcoded 5' primer with a J-beta primer mix, a second PCR ran for roughly 6 to 12 cycles. MiXCR, applied by TCRdb to the 5' RACE reads, yields one record per CDR3 protein. The profile shows approximately 780,000 distinct CDR3 sequences, roughly 24% of them singletons. These same records also appear under a second study, on T cells of mothers and their children.

The origin of this receptor is a boy under 18 in good health. Sequenced input: blood.

CDR3 in amino acids: CASSLGGRAHQPQHF. The CDR3 nucleotides read TGTGCCAGCAGTTTAGGGGGCAGGGCGCATCAGCCCCAGCATTTT. This chain joins TRBV28 and TRBJ1-5; TRBD1 is a possible D gene (6 bases). The V gene's germline CDR1 is MDHEN and CDR2 SYDVKM. The CDR3 spans 15 residues. V shed 2 bases and J shed 5 bases, with 13 bases lying between them.